The next 26 T cell receptor beta chains were all read from a single sample in a study of blood T cell repertoires in COVID-19. Here immunoSEQ multiplex PCR was the method, and the copy in TCRdb shows in-frame clones only, minus some. The sample contains approximately 150,000 clones, 75% to 85% of which appear only once. Sequenced: peripheral blood. The source of these receptors is a human donor in a cohort sampled during active COVID-19.

This chain joins TRBV19 and TRBJ2-5; D gene unclear. V was pared by 3 bases and J by 0 bases, with 14 bases between. CDR1 is LNHDA and CDR2 is SQIVND in the germline V gene (reference sequence). There are 16 residues in the CDR3. CDR3 coding DNA: TGTGCCAGTAGTATCGGTTTAGCTGAGTACCAAGAGACCCAGTACTTC. As protein: CASSIGLAEYQETQYF.

This clone was counted only a few times. The gene calls are TRBV5-1 and TRBJ1-6, with a weak D call TRBD1 (6 bases). The CDR3 has 16 amino acids. Germline CDR1 and CDR2: SGHRS and YFSETQ. V gave up 0 bases and J gave up 8 bases, with 15 bases separating them. The CDR3 is CASSLVGRGMDSPLHF. The CDR3 DNA reads TGCGCCAGCAGCTTGGTTGGCAGGGGAATGGATTCACCCCTCCACTTT.

The chain uses TRBV24-1 and TRBJ1-6; D is undetermined. Looked up from germline, CDR1 is KGHDR and CDR2 is SFDVKD. The CDR3 runs to 14 residues. Trimming left V 3 bases short and J 5 bases short, with 7 bases between. The CDR3 DNA reads TGTGCCACCAGTGATGTACGGGATAATTCACCCCTCCACTTT. Its protein is CATSDVRDNSPLHF.

This clone has a single count. DNA of the CDR3: TGTGCCAGCAGTCGGGACAGAACTTATGGCTACACCTTC. Protein sequence: CASSRDRTYGYTF. The chain recombines TRBV28 with TRBJ1-2; 7 bases are a match to TRBD1. The V gene's germline CDR1 is MDHEN and CDR2 SYDVKM. The trim removed 5 bases at V and 5 bases at J, leaving 5 bases unmatched. This CDR3 has 13 residues.

This chain links TRBV7-2 with TRBJ1-1, with 7 bases lining up with TRBD1. Germline CDR1 and CDR2: SGHTA and FQGNSA. CDR3 length: 13 residues. The junction had 2 bases not matched to a gene; V was cut back by 3 bases and J by 4 bases. CDR3 nucleotide sequence: TGTGCCAGCAGCTTTCAGGGGGGCACTGAAGCTTTCTTT. Amino acids: CASSFQGGTEAFF.

This clone was seen just once. V gene TRBV14 combines with J gene TRBJ1-4, with D perhaps matching TRBD1 (5 bases). This CDR3 is built from 17 residues. Germline assignment: CDR1 SGHDN and CDR2 FVKESK. V dropped 0 bases and J dropped 3 bases, with 14 bases sitting between them. The CDR3 region is CASSQDIPPGPNEKLFF. CDR3 bases: TGTGCCAGCAGCCAAGATATCCCCCCAGGGCCTAATGAAAAACTGTTTTTT.

This sequence joins TRBV19 and TRBJ2-6; no clear D. Germline CDR1 LNHDA, CDR2 SQIVND (reference sequence). This CDR3 is 16 amino acids long. Trimming took 5 bases from V and 0 from J, leaving 11 bases between them. CDR3 nucleotides: TGTGCCAGTAGTCTTGACACCAACTCTGGGGCCAACGTCCTGACTTTC. Translation: CASSLDTNSGANVLTF. The full variable domain, rest sourced from reference TRBV19 and TRBJ2-6, is DGGITQSPKYLFRKEGQNVTLSCEQNLNHDAMYWYRQDPGQGLRLIYYSQIVNDFQKGDIAEGYSVSREKKESFPLTVTSAQKNPTAFYLCASSLDTNSGANVLTFGAGSRLTVL.

The chain is built from TRBV9 and TRBJ2-7, with D perhaps matching TRBD2 (6 bases). The length of the CDR3 is 14 residues. V was cut by 4 bases and J by 1 base, with 12 bases left in between. CDR1 and CDR2 (germline): SGDLS, YYNGEE. The DNA for the CDR3 is TGTGCCAGCAGCCCAAAGGGACTTTCCTACGAGCAGTACTTC. Translated, it gives CASSPKGLSYEQYF.

This chain joins TRBV5-4 and TRBJ2-7, with 11 bases that match TRBD2. CDR3 size: 15 residues. Germline CDR1 reads SGHNT; CDR2 reads YYREEE (reference sequence). The junction had 10 bases not matched to a gene; V was cut back by 5 bases and J by 6 bases. The CDR3 DNA is TGTGCCAGCAGTTTCGTCGGGACTAGCGGACGCGAGCAGTACTTC. Residues: CASSFVGTSGREQYF. Using reference TRBV5-4 and TRBJ2-7 for the parts outside the CDR3, the full variable domain is ETGVTQSPTHLIKTRGQQVTLRCSSQSGHNTVSWYQQALGQGPQFIFQYYREEENGRGNFPPRFSGLQFPNYSSELNVNALELDDSALYLCASSFVGTSGREQYFGPGTRLTVT.

The gene calls are TRBV5-5 and TRBJ1-5; 8 bases align to TRBD1. The CDR3 runs 16 residues. V trimming: 0 bases; J trimming: 2 bases; junction bases outside the gene matches: 4. Germline CDR1 SGHKS, CDR2 YYEKEE (reference sequence). CDR3 DNA sequence: TGTGCCAGCAGCTTGGTCGCAGGGGGCCGCAATCAGCCCCAGCATTTT. This codes for CASSLVAGGRNQPQHF.

The chain has TRBV6-2 or TRBV6-3 and TRBJ2-1, with 8 bases lining up with TRBD2. With 6 bases clipped from V and 5 bases from J, the junction kept 9 bases outside the gene matches. Per germline, CDR1 MNHEY and CDR2 SVGEGT. This CDR3 contains 15 residues. The CDR3 here is CASSLLAEFNNEQFF. The CDR3 DNA is TGTGCCAGCAGCTTACTAGCGGAATTTAACAATGAGCAGTTCTTC.

The chain is built from TRBV11-2 and TRBJ2-1, with 8 bases matching TRBD2. This CDR3 has 17 residues. Germline loops: CDR1 SGHAT, CDR2 FQNNGV. V lost 2 bases and J lost 5; bases outside the gene matches: 11. The CDR3 is CASSLIFPSGSDNEQFF. CDR3 nucleotides: TGTGCCAGCAGCTTAATCTTTCCTAGCGGGTCTGACAATGAGCAGTTCTTC.

V and J are TRBV9 and TRBJ1-2; 8 bases map to TRBD1. From germline, CDR1 is SGDLS and CDR2 YYNGEE. V shed 10 bases, J shed 2 bases, and the junction held 4 bases outside the gene matches. This CDR3 has 12 residues. The CDR3 DNA reads TGTGCCTCTGGACAGGGAAACTATGGCTACACCTTC. It specifies CASGQGNYGYTF.

This chain links TRBV18 with TRBJ2-7; 7 bases are a match to TRBD1. V dropped 3 bases and J dropped 6; count of bases not matched to a gene: 5. The CDR3 has 13 residues. In germline, CDR1 is KGHSH, CDR2 LQKENI. CDR3 in amino acids: CASSPTGLREQYF. Here the CDR3 DNA reads TGTGCCAGCTCACCGACAGGGTTGCGCGAGCAGTACTTC.

The count of this clone is one. V and J are TRBV5-1 and TRBJ1-2; D remains ambiguous. This CDR3 comprises 13 residues. Germline V gene sequence: CDR1 SGHRS, CDR2 YFSETQ. Trimming stripped 0 bases from V and 8 bases from J, with 11 bases between. Here the CDR3 reads CASSLGEIGGYTF. For the CDR3, the DNA is TGCGCCAGCAGCTTGGGGGAGATAGGGGGCTACACCTTC. Complete variable domain (other parts from reference TRBV5-1 and TRBJ1-2): KAGVTQTPRYLIKTRGQQVTLSCSPISGHRSVSWYQQTPGQGLQFLFEYFSETQRNKGNFPGRFSGRQFSNSRSEMNVSTLELGDSALYLCASSLGEIGGYTFGSGTRLTVV.

In this sample, this clone turned up many times. This chain connects TRBV27 to TRBJ1-6, with a weak D call TRBD1 (6 bases). Trimming took off 4 bases at V and 0 bases at J, with 13 bases between the two ends. The CDR3 extends over 17 amino acids. Germline CDR1 MNHEY, CDR2 SMNVEV (reference sequence). The CDR3 loop reads CASSSLDRSSYNSPLHF. In DNA, the CDR3 is TGTGCCAGCAGTTCCCTCGACAGGAGCTCCTATAATTCACCCCTCCACTTT.

The chain joins TRBV7-2 to TRBJ2-7; D is perhaps TRBD1 (5 bases). V was cut by 1 base and J by 2 bases, with 21 bases left in between. The germline CDR1 and CDR2 sequences are SGHTA and FQGNSA. The CDR3 contains 18 residues. The CDR3 DNA follows: TGTGCCAGCAGCTTAGAGGTCGGTTGGGGCTTCTATCCCTACGAGCAGTACTTC. Amino acid sequence: CASSLEVGWGFYPYEQYF.

The chain combines TRBV4-3 with TRBJ2-1, with D tentatively TRBD2 (7 bases). V shed 4 bases and J shed 9 bases, with 25 bases lying between them. CDR1 is LGHNA and CDR2 is YSLEER in the germline V gene. This CDR3 has 17 residues. The CDR3 region has the DNA TGCGCCAGCAGCCCTTTTTCAGGGGAGGGTCGCCGTGGTGAGCAGTTCTTC. The encoded protein is CASSPFSGEGRRGEQFF.

The J gene is TRBJ2-7, the V gene TRBV6-2 or TRBV6-3; 8 bases match TRBD2. Germline CDR1 is MNHEY and CDR2 is SVGEGT. CDR3 size: 14 residues. With V trimmed by 4 bases and J by 5 bases, 7 bases remained unmatched. The CDR3: CASSSRGGLNEQYF. The CDR3 nucleotides read TGTGCCAGCAGTTCTCGGGGGGGCCTAAACGAGCAGTACTTC.

This clone was found once. This chain links TRBV11-2 with TRBJ2-2, with TRBD2 as a possible D gene (5 bases). Per germline, CDR1 SGHAT and CDR2 FQNNGV. The CDR3 length is 11 residues. V was clipped by 10 bases and J by 6 bases, with 9 bases between them. The DNA for the CDR3 is TGTGCCACAAAGAGGGCCGGGGAGCTGTTTTTT. Protein sequence: CATKRAGELFF.

The chain joins TRBV7-2 to TRBJ2-3, with TRBD2 matching over 7 bases. Germline trimming cut 1 base from V and 1 base from J; bases unmatched to any gene: 8. Germline loops: CDR1 SGHTA, CDR2 FQGNSA. The CDR3 contains 17 residues. The DNA of the CDR3 is TGTGCCAGCAGCTTAGGACAGCGGGGATCCGGCACAGATACGCAGTATTTT. Its protein is CASSLGQRGSGTDTQYF.

The chain is built from TRBV27 and TRBJ2-5; TRBD1 is a possible D gene (5 bases). Looked up from germline, CDR1 is MNHEY and CDR2 is SMNVEV (reference sequence). The V and J ends lost 3 bases and 5 bases respectively, with 19 bases between them. The CDR3 totals 16 residues. The CDR3 spells CASSFLFKGRGETQYF. CDR3 coding DNA: TGTGCCAGCAGTTTCCTATTCAAGGGGCGTGGGGAGACCCAGTACTTC.

The chain carries TRBV2 and TRBJ1-5, with D possibly TRBD1 on 6 matching bases. The V gene lost 5 bases and the J gene lost 0 bases, with 11 bases spanning the gap. Germline-derived CDR1 and CDR2 are SNHLY and FYNNEI. The CDR3 is made up of 15 amino acids. CDR3 protein: CASSPSGASNQPQHF. DNA of the CDR3: TGTGCCAGCAGTCCCTCAGGGGCTAGCAATCAGCCCCAGCATTTT. Full variable domain (missing parts from reference TRBV2 and TRBJ1-5): EPEVTQTPSHQVTQMGQEVILRCVPISNHLYFYWYRQILGQKVEFLVSFYNNEISEKSEIFDDQFSVERPDGSNFTLKIRSTKLEDSAMYFCASSPSGASNQPQHFGDGTRLSIL.

The rearrangement links TRBV10-2 to TRBJ1-2, with TRBD1 as a possible D gene (6 bases). Germline CDR1 is WSHSY and CDR2 is SAAADI. Trimming shortened V by 6 bases and J by 3 bases, and 11 bases separated the two germline ends. This CDR3 has 13 amino acids. Here the CDR3 reads CASSWTEDYGYTF. The DNA of the CDR3 is TGCGCCAGCAGCTGGACAGAGGACTATGGCTACACCTTC.

The chain carries TRBV12-5 and TRBJ1-2, with a possible D match to TRBD1 (5 bases). The ends were cut back, 3 bases at V and 2 bases at J, with 7 bases in the middle. From germline, CDR1 is LGHNT and CDR2 FRNRAP. The CDR3 covers 13 residues. Written as DNA, the CDR3 is TGTGCTAGTGGTTTTAAGGGGAACTATGGCTACACCTTC. It codes for CASGFKGNYGYTF.

V and J are TRBV7-9 and TRBJ2-1; D ambiguous. Germline V gives CDR1 SEHNR, CDR2 FQNEAQ (reference sequence). The CDR3 has 15 residues. V lost 3 bases and J 7 bases, leaving 16 bases between the germline ends. The CDR3 here is CASSFWAGGWNEQFF. The CDR3 DNA is TGTGCCAGCAGCTTTTGGGCAGGTGGGTGGAATGAGCAGTTCTTC.